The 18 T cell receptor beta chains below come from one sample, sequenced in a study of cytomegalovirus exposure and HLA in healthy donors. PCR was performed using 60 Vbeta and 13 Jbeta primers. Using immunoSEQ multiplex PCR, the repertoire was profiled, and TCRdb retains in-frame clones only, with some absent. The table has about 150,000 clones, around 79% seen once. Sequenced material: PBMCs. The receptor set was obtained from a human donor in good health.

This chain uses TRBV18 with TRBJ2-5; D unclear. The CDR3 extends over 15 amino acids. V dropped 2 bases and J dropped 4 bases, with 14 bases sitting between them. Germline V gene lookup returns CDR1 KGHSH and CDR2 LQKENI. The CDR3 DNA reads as TGTGCCAGCTCACCAATCATCTCAGACTTAGAGACCCAGTACTTC. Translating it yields CASSPIISDLETQYF.

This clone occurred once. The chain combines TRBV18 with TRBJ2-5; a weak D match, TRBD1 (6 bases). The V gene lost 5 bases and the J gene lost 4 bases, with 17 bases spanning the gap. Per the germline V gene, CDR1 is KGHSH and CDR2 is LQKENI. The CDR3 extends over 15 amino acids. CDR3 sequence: CASSAVLAGAETQYF. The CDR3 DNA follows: TGTGCCAGCTCAGCCGTCTTGGCAGGGGCAGAGACCCAGTACTTC.

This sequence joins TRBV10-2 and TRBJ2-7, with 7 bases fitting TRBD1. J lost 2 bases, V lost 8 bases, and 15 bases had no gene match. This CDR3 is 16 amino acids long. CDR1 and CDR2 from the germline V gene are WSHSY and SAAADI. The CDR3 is CASGVRPDRSTYEQYF. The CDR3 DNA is TGCGCCAGCGGGGTCCGTCCGGACAGGTCAACCTACGAGCAGTACTTC.

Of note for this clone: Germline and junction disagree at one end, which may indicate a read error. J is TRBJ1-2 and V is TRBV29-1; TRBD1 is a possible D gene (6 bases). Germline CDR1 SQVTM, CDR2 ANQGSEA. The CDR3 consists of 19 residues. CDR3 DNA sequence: TGCAGCGTTGAAAAAGGAGTCAGAGTAAGGGGACATTTGTTAAATGGCTACCCCTTC. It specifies CSVEKGVRVRGHLLNGYPF.

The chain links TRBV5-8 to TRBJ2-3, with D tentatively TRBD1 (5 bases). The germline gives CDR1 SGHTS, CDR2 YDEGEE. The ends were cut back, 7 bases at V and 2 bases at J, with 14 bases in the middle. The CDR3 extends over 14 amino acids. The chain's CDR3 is CASFPKGVTDTQYF. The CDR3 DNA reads TGTGCCAGCTTCCCAAAAGGGGTCACAGATACGCAGTATTTT.

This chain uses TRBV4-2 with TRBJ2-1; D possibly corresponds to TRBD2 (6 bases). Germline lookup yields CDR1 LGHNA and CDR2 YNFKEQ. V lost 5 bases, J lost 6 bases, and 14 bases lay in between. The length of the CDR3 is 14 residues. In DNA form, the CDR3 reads TGTGCCAGCAGCAGGAGGGACGGGATCAATGAGCAGTTCTTC. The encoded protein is CASSRRDGINEQFF.

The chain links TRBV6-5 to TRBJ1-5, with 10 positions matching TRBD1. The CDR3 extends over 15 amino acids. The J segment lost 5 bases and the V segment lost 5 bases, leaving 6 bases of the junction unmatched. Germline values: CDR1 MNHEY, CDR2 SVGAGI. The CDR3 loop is CASSPWTGGDQPQHF. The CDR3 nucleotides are TGTGCCAGCAGTCCCTGGACAGGGGGAGATCAGCCCCAGCATTTT.

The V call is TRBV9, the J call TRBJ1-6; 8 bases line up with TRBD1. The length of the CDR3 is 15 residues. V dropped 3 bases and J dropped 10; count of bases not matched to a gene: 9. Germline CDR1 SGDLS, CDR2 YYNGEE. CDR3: CASSGSGQGSSPLHF. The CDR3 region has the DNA TGTGCCAGCAGCGGGAGTGGACAGGGTAGCTCACCCCTCCACTTT.

The CDR3 protein is CASSYSSGLVLNEQFF. For the CDR3, the DNA is TGTGCCAGCAGTTACTCATCGGGACTAGTTTTGAATGAGCAGTTCTTC. V and J are TRBV6-5 and TRBJ2-1; the match to TRBD2 covers 8 bases. V dropped 0 bases and J dropped 7; count of bases not matched to a gene: 8. Germline values: CDR1 MNHEY, CDR2 SVGAGI. The CDR3 runs to 16 residues.

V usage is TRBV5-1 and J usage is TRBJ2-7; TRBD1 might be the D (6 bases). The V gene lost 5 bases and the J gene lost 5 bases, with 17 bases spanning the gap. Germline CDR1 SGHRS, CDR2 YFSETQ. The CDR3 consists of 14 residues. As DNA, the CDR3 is TGCGCCAGCAGTTTGACCAGGGGTGCCAACGAGCAGTACTTC. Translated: CASSLTRGANEQYF.

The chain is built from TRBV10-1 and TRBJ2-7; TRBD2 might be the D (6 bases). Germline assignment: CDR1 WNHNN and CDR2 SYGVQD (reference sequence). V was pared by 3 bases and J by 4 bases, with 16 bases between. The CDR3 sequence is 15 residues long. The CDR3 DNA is TGCGCCAGCAGTGACCCCTCTAGCGATTCTTACGAGCAGTACTTC. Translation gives CASSDPSSDSYEQYF.

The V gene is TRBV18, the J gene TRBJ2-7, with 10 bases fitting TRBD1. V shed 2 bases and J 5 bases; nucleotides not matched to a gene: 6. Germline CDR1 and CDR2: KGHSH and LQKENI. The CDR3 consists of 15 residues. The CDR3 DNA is TGTGCCAGCTCACCAGACAGGGGGCGGGCTAACGAGCAGTACTTC. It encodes CASSPDRGRANEQYF.

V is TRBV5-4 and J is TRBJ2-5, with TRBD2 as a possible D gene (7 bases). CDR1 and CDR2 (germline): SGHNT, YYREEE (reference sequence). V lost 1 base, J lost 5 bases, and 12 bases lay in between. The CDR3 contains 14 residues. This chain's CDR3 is CASSLRGGGETQYF. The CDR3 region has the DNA TGTGCCAGCAGCTTGAGGGGGGGCGGGGAGACCCAGTACTTC.

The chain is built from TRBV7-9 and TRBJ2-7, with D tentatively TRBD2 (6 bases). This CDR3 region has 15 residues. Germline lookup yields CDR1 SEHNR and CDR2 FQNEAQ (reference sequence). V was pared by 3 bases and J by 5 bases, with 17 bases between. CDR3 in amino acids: CASSLGPARRDEQYF. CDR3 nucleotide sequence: TGTGCCAGCAGCTTGGGGCCGGCTAGGAGGGACGAGCAGTACTTC.

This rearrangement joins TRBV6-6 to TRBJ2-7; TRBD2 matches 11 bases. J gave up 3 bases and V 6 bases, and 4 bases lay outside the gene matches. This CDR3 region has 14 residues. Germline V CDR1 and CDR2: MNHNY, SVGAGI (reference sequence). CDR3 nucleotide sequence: TGTGCCAGCAGAAAGACTAGCGGGAACTACGAGCAGTACTTC. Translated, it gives CASRKTSGNYEQYF.

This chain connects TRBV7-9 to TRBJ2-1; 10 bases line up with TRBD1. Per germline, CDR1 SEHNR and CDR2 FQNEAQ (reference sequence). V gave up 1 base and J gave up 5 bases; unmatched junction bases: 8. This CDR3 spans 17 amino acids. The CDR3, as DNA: TGTGCCAGCAGCTTAGAGGTAGGGGGACAGGGGAACAATGAGCAGTTCTTC. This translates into CASSLEVGGQGNNEQFF.

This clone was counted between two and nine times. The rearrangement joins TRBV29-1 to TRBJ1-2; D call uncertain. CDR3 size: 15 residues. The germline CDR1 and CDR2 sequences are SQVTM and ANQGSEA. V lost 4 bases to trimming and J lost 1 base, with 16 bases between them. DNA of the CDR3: TGCAGCGTTGTCGCGGGTCACCCTTTTAACTATGGCTACACCTTC. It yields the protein CSVVAGHPFNYGYTF. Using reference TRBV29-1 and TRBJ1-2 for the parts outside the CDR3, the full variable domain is SAVISQKPSRDICQRGTSLTIQCQVDSQVTMMFWYRQQPGQSLTLIATANQGSEATYESGFVIDKFPISRPNLTFSTLTVSNMSPEDSSIYLCSVVAGHPFNYGYTFGSGTRLTVV.

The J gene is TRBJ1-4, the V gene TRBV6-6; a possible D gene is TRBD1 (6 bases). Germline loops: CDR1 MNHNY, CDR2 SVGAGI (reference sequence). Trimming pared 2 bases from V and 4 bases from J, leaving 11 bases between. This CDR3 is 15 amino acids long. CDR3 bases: TGTGCCAGCAGTTACGGACAGACCCGTAATGAAAAACTGTTTTTT. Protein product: CASSYGQTRNEKLFF.